One sample yielded the 18 T cell receptor beta chains listed below, sequenced in a study of T cells after yellow fever vaccination. TCRdb ran MiXCR on the 5' RACE reads and lists one entry per CDR3 protein. The sample lists some 500,000 distinct CDR3 sequences; roughly 13% were seen once. The input for sequencing was PBMCs, taken on the day of the yellow fever booster vaccination. The receptors were gathered from a man younger than 45 who received the YFV17D yellow fever vaccine.

This clonotype was observed a handful of times. The chain links TRBV10-3 to TRBJ2-7; D is perhaps TRBD2 (6 bases). V lost 8 bases and J 10 bases, leaving 24 bases between the germline ends. The CDR3 consists of 14 residues. CDR1 ENHRY and CDR2 SYGVKD come from the germline V gene. The CDR3 reads CAIGPGLELREQYF. CDR3 in DNA: TGTGCCATCGGGCCGGGACTTGAGCTACGAGAACAGTACTTC.

The chain is built from TRBV11-3 and TRBJ1-2; unclear D gene. Germline values: CDR1 SGHNT, CDR2 YENEEA. V was pared by 6 bases and J by 3 bases, with 11 bases between. The CDR3 contains 13 residues. This CDR3 is CASRVQKYYGYTF. DNA for the CDR3: TGTGCCAGCAGGGTACAGAAATACTATGGCTACACCTTC. Variable domain in full (rest from reference TRBV11-3 and TRBJ1-2): EAGVVQSPRYKIIEKKQPVAFWCNPISGHNTLYWYLQNLGQGPELLIRYENEEAVDDSQLPKDRFSAERLKGVDSTLKIQPAELGDSAVYLCASRVQKYYGYTFGSGTRLTVV.

The chain couples TRBV6-2 or TRBV6-3 to TRBJ1-2; 8 bases are a match to TRBD1. Germline V gives CDR1 MNHEY, CDR2 SVGEGT. The CDR3 runs 16 residues. The V segment lost 2 bases and the J segment 2 bases; nucleotides outside the gene matches: 7. DNA for the CDR3: TGTGCCAGCAGTTACCCATCAGGGGGCGCAAACTATGGCTACACCTTC. Amino acids: CASSYPSGGANYGYTF.

This clonotype occurred a few times. The J gene is TRBJ2-1, the V gene TRBV15; no definite D call. V gave up 2 bases and J gave up 5 bases, with 4 bases separating them. Germline CDR1 is LNHNV and CDR2 is YYDKDF (reference sequence). The CDR3 runs 12 residues. The CDR3, as DNA: TGTGCCACCAGCAGATGGGACAATGAGCAGTTCTTC. As protein: CATSRWDNEQFF.

This clonotype was counted many times. V gene TRBV3-1 combines with J gene TRBJ2-7; D tentatively fits TRBD1 or TRBD2 (5 bases each). V dropped 8 bases and J dropped 2 bases, with 10 bases sitting between them. The CDR3 length is 12 residues. Germline V gives CDR1 LGHDT, CDR2 YNNKEL (reference sequence). The CDR3 nucleotides are TGTGCCAGCTCAGAGGGGCCCTACGAGCAGTACTTC. Translation gives CASSEGPYEQYF.

The gene calls are TRBV18 and TRBJ2-7, with 8 bases fitting TRBD1. The CDR3 runs to 15 residues. With V trimmed by 1 base and J by 0 bases, 2 bases remained unmatched. Germline assignment: CDR1 KGHSH and CDR2 LQKENI. The CDR3 DNA sequence: TGTGCCAGCTCACCACTCGGGACAGGCTCCTACGAGCAGTACTTC. Translation: CASSPLGTGSYEQYF.

This chain uses TRBV7-9 with TRBJ2-2, with D uncertain. With 3 bases removed from V and 2 bases from J, the gap between germline ends came to 10 bases. The germline V gene has CDR1 SEHNR and CDR2 FQNEAQ (reference sequence). This CDR3 region has 15 residues. The chain's CDR3 is CASSFGVSNTGELFF. CDR3 nucleotide sequence: TGTGCCAGCAGCTTTGGGGTATCCAACACCGGGGAGCTGTTTTTT.

This clonotype showed up many times. V and J are TRBV7-9 and TRBJ2-5; D is undetermined. Germline CDR1 is SEHNR and CDR2 is FQNEAQ (reference sequence). The V end was cut by 6 bases, the J end by 2 bases, with 7 bases between. This CDR3 region has 12 residues. CDR3 sequence reads: CASSSVQETQYF. The CDR3 DNA sequence: TGTGCCAGCAGTTCCGTTCAAGAGACCCAGTACTTC.

The V gene is TRBV20-1, the J gene TRBJ1-2; a possible D gene is TRBD1 (5 bases). V was cut by 4 bases and J by 9 bases, with 21 bases left in between. Germline assignment: CDR1 DFQATT and CDR2 SNEGSKA (reference sequence). The CDR3 is made up of 14 amino acids. The CDR3 DNA reads TGCAGTGCTATTTGGGTGTTGGGGGGGACGAGCTACACCTTC. This gives the protein CSAIWVLGGTSYTF.

The chain carries TRBV19 and TRBJ2-2, with a weak D call TRBD2 (6 bases). The germline V and J ends were trimmed by 2 bases and 2 bases, with 9 bases remaining between them. The CDR3 is 15 residues long. The germline CDR1 and CDR2 sequences are LNHDA and SQIVND (reference sequence). The CDR3 DNA is TGTGCCAGTAGTATAAGCGGGCTTAACACCGGGGAGCTGTTTTTT. Protein product: CASSISGLNTGELFF.

The rearrangement joins TRBV11-3 to TRBJ1-6; D possibly corresponds to TRBD1 (5 bases). The CDR3 has 18 amino acids. Germline V gene sequence: CDR1 SGHNT, CDR2 YENEEA. Trimming stripped 1 base from V and 6 bases from J, with 19 bases between. CDR3 protein: CASSLGGKGDFSNSPLHF. The CDR3 nucleotides read TGTGCCAGCAGCTTAGGGGGGAAAGGGGACTTCTCTAATTCACCCCTCCACTTT.

This clonotype has a handful of counts. V gene TRBV12-3 or TRBV12-4 combines with J gene TRBJ1-5; TRBD1 might be the D (5 bases). This CDR3 is built from 14 residues. Trimming removed 5 bases at V and 4 bases at J, with 12 bases between. CDR3 region: CASSRTSWNQPQHF. The CDR3 nucleotides read TGTGCCAGCAGTCGGACATCATGGAATCAGCCCCAGCATTTT.

This clonotype occurred a few times. The chain uses TRBV29-1 and TRBJ2-5, with D maybe TRBD1 (6 bases). V lost 3 bases and J lost 4, with 12 bases in between. The CDR3 totals 13 residues. From germline, CDR1 is SQVTM and CDR2 ANQGSEA. CDR3 sequence (DNA): TGCAGCGTTGATTGGGGCAGGGGAGAGACCCAGTACTTC. It codes for CSVDWGRGETQYF.

This clonotype was counted a few times. The genes are TRBV29-1 and TRBJ2-5; perhaps TRBD2 as D (6 bases). Germline-derived CDR1 and CDR2 are SQVTM and ANQGSEA. The V and J ends lost 3 bases and 7 bases respectively, with 9 bases between them. This CDR3 is built from 11 residues. The CDR3 nucleotides read TGCAGCGTTGATTCGGAGGGGACCCAGTACTTC. Protein: CSVDSEGTQYF.

The V gene is TRBV20-1, the J gene TRBJ2-1; possibly TRBD2 for D (6 bases). Germline-derived CDR1 and CDR2 are DFQATT and SNEGSKA (reference sequence). Deletions cut 0 bases from V and 9 bases from J, with 18 bases between. The CDR3 sequence is 15 residues long. As DNA, the CDR3 is TGCAGTGCTAGAGATCCGGTCGGGAGAAGTGGTGAGCAGTTCTTC. Translation gives CSARDPVGRSGEQFF.

This clonotype has just a few counts. The chain uses TRBV28 and TRBJ2-5, with TRBD2 matching over 9 bases. Germline trimming cut 8 bases from V and 6 bases from J; bases unmatched to any gene: 10. This CDR3 comprises 14 residues. Germline V lookup: CDR1 MDHEN, CDR2 SYDVKM. The CDR3 coding sequence is TGTGCCAGCTCTAGTAGCGGGAGTTCGAAGACCCAGTACTTC. Amino acid sequence: CASSSSGSSKTQYF.

The CDR3 DNA follows: TGTGCCAGCAGACCCACGGGAAATCCCTACGAGCAGTACTTC. Its translation is CASRPTGNPYEQYF. This chain uses TRBV6-2 or TRBV6-3 with TRBJ2-7, with a tentative D call TRBD2 (5 bases). The CDR3 runs 14 residues. Germline V lookup: CDR1 MNHEY, CDR2 SVGEGT. Trimming cost V 6 bases and J 2 bases, with 14 bases left between them.

This clonotype was found a few times. The chain carries TRBV10-3 and TRBJ2-7; tentative D call: TRBD2 (6 bases). The germline CDR1 and CDR2 sequences are ENHRY and SYGVKD. The CDR3 length is 15 residues. V was cut by 1 base and J by 6 bases, with 16 bases left in between. CDR3 sequence (DNA): TGTGCCATCAGTGAGTGGGCCACTAGCACCTCCGAGCAGTACTTC. Translating gives CAISEWATSTSEQYF.